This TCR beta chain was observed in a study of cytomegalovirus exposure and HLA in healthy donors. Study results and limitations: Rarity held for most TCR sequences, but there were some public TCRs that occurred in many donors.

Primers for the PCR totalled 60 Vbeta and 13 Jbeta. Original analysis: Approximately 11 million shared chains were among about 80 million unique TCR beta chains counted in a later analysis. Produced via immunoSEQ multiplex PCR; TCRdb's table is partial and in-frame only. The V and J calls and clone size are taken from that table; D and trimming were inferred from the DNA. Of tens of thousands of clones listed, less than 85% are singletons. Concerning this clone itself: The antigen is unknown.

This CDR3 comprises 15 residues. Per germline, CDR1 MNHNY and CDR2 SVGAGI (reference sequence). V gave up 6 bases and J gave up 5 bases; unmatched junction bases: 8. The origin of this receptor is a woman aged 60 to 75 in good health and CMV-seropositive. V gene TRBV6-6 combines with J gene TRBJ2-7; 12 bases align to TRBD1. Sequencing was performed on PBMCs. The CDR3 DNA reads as TGTGCCAGCAGCCAGGTGGGACAGGGGGCGAACGAGCAGTACTTC. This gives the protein CASSQVGQGANEQYF.